Sequencing of this T cell receptor beta chain was carried out in a study of identical twins. General study results and limits: The abundant beta clonotypes from cord blood had fewer insertions, and memory repertoires had none of this. Twin pairs' shared out-of-frame alpha sequences were enriched in low generation probability.

The sample holds many counts of this clonotype. The antigen remains undetermined. Template switching (which added a universal primer site) was used, and cDNA carried unique molecular identifiers. Each CDR3 protein gets one entry after TCRdb re-called the 5' RACE reads with MiXCR. The sample holds 120,000 to 150,000 distinct CDR3 sequences, roughly 3.5% seen once. The clonotype was recovered from a man aged 18 to 29 in good health. The specimen was memory T cells sorted from blood.

CDR3 sequence reads: CASSRSGNTGELFF. Written as DNA, the CDR3 is TGCGCCAGCAGCAGAAGCGGGAACACCGGGGAGCTGTTTTTT. The genes are TRBV5-1 and TRBJ2-2; D is perhaps TRBD2 (5 bases). The CDR3 extends over 14 amino acids. Germline lookup yields CDR1 SGHRS and CDR2 YFSETQ. V gave up 4 bases and J gave up 1 base, with 8 bases separating them.